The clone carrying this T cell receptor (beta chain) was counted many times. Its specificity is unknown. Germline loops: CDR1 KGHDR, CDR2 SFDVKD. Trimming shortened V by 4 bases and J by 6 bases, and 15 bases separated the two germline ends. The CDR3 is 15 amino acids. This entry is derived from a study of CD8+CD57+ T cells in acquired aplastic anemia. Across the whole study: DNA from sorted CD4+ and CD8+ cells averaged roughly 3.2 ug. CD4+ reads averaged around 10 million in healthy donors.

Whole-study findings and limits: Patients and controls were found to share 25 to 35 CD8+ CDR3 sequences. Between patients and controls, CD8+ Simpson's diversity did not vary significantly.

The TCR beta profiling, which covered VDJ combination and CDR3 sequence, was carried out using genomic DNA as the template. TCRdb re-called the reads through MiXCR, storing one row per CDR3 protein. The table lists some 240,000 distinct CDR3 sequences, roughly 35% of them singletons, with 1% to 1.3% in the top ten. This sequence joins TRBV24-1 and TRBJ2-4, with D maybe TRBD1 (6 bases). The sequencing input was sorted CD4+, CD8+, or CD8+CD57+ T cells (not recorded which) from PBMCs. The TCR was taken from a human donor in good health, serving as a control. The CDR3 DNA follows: TGTGCCACCAGTGACCGGAAGGGGGTTGGAAACATTCAGTACTTC. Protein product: CATSDRKGVGNIQYF.